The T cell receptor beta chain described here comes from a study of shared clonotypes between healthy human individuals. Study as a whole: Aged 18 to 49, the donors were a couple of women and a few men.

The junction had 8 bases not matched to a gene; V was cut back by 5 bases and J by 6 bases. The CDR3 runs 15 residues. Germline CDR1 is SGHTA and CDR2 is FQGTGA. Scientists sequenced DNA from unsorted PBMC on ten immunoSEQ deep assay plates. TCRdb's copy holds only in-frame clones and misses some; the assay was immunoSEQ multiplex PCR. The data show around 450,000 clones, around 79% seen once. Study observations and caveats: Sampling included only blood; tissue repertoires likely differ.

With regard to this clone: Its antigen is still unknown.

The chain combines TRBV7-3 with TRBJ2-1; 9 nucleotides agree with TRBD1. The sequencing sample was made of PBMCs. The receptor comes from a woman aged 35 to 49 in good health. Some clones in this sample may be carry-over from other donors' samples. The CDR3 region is CASSPAGTGFNEQFF. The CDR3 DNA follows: TGTGCCAGCAGCCCGGCCGGGACAGGGTTCAATGAGCAGTTCTTC.